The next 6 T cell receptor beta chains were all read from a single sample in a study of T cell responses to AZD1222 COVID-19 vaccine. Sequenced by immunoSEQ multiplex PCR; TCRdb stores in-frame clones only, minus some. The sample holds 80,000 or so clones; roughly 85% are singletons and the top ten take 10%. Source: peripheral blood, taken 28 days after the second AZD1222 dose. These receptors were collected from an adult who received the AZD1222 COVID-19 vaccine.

Written as DNA, the CDR3 is TGTGCCAGCTCACCAACCGTCGGGGGATGGCAAGAGACCCAGTACTTC. This sequence encodes CASSPTVGGWQETQYF. The chain joins TRBV18 to TRBJ2-5; TRBD2 is a possible D gene (6 bases). The V and J ends lost 2 bases and 2 bases respectively, with 15 bases between them. The CDR3 has 16 amino acids. Germline CDR1 and CDR2: KGHSH and LQKENI.

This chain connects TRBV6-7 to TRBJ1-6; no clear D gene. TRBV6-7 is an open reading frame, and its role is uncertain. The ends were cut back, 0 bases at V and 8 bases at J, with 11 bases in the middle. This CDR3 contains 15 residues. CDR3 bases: TGTGCCAGCAGTTACTCGAGGGCAGAGTATTCACCCCTCCACTTT. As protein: CASSYSRAEYSPLHF.

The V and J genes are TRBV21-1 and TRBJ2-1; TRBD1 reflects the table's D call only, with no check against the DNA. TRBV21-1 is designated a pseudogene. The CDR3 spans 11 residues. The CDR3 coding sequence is TGTGCCAGGAAAACAGGGGATGAGCAGTTCTTC. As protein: CARKTGDEQFF.

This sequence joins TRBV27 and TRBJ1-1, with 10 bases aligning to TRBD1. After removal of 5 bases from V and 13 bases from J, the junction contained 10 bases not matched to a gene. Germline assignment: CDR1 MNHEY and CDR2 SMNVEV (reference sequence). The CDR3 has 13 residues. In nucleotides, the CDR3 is TGTGCCAGCAGTCCGACAGGGGGCCAAATGGATTTCTTT. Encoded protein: CASSPTGGQMDFF.

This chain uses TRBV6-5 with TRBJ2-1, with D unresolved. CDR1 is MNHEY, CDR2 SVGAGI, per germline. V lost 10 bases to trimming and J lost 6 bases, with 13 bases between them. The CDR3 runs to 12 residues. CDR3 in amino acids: CATSISGNEQFF. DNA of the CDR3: TGTGCCACCTCAATCTCGGGCAATGAGCAGTTCTTC.

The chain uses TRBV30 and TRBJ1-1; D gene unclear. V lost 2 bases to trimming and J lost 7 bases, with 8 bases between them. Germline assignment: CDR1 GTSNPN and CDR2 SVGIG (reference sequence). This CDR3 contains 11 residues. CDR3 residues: CAWSPQVEAFF. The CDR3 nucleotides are TGTGCCTGGAGTCCCCAGGTTGAAGCTTTCTTT.